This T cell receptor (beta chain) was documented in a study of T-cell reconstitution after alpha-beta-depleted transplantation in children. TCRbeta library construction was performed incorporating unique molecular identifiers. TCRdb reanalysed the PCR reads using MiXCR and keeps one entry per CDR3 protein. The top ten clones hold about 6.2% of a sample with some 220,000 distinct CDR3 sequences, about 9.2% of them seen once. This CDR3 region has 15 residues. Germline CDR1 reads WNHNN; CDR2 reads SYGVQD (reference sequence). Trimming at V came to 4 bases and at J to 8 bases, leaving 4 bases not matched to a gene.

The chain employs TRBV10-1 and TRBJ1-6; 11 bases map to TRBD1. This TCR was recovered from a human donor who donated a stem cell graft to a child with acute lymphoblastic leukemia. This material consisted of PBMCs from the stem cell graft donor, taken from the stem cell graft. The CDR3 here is CASSGMGQGDSPLHF. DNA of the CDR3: TGCGCCAGCAGTGGTATGGGACAGGGGGATTCACCCCTCCACTTT.